The 10 T cell receptor beta chains presented below share a single source sample, sequenced in a study of beta chain features in type 1 diabetes. For these TCRs, the target antigens are not known. The entirety of the isolated RNA underwent reverse transcription, so expressed TCRB transcripts were sequenced. TCRdb's copy holds only in-frame clones and misses some; the assay was immunoSEQ multiplex PCR. The table has a few hundred thousand clones, roughly 12% seen once. Study observations and caveats: Within each of all four CD4+ subsets, Type 1 diabetes patients had TCRB CDR3s that were moderately but significantly shorter.

The source material was naive CD4+ T cells from blood. The receptors shown here come from a woman younger than 35 with type 1 diabetes.

This clone was counted between two and nine times. The J gene is TRBJ2-3, the V gene TRBV7-9; 8 bases agree with TRBD2. The CDR3 contains 15 residues. The J segment lost 3 bases and the V segment lost 0 bases, leaving 2 bases of the junction unmatched. Germline loops: CDR1 SEHNR, CDR2 FQNEAQ (reference sequence). The CDR3 protein is CASSLAAGATDTQYF. CDR3 DNA: TGTGCCAGCAGCTTAGCAGCGGGGGCAACAGATACGCAGTATTTT. The variable domain in full, completed from reference TRBV7-9 and TRBJ2-3, reads DTGVSQNPRHKITKRGQNVTFRCDPISEHNRLYWYRQTLGQGPEFLTYFQNEAQLEKSRLLSDRFSAERPKGSFSTLEIQRTEQGDSAMYLCASSLAAGATDTQYFGPGTRLTVL.

This chain joins TRBV7-9 and TRBJ1-4, with D uncertain. CDR1 is SEHNR, CDR2 FQNEAQ, per germline (reference sequence). V was pared by 6 bases and J by 2 bases, with 13 bases between. The CDR3 contains 15 residues. CDR3: CASSLRGATNEKLFF. The CDR3 bases are TGTGCCAGCAGTCTTCGGGGAGCGACTAATGAAAAACTGTTTTTT.

This clone appeared a few times. The CDR3 protein is CASSPPAGPYGYTF. CDR3 bases: TGTGCCAGCTCACCACCCGCGGGACCGTATGGCTACACCTTC. The chain recombines TRBV18 with TRBJ1-2, with TRBD1 as a possible D gene (5 bases). Germline loops: CDR1 KGHSH, CDR2 LQKENI. The CDR3 length is 14 residues. V was cut by 0 bases and J by 5 bases, with 10 bases left in between.

This clone has just a few counts. The rearrangement uses TRBV16 and TRBJ2-1; tentatively, D is TRBD2 (6 bases). The germline gives CDR1 KGHSY, CDR2 FQNENV. This CDR3 comprises 14 residues. V shed 6 bases and J shed 4 bases, with 13 bases lying between them. The chain's CDR3 is CASSQRGSYNEQFF. The CDR3 nucleotides read TGTGCCAGCAGTCAACGGGGGTCATACAATGAGCAGTTCTTC.

The gene calls are TRBV5-4 and TRBJ2-4; D is possibly TRBD2 (6 bases). The CDR3 is 17 amino acids. V lost 3 bases and J 4 bases, leaving 20 bases between the germline ends. The germline V gene encodes CDR1 SGHNT and CDR2 YYREEE (reference sequence). CDR3 coding DNA: TGTGCCAGCAGCTCGATCGACGGGAGCGGGCTTAAAAACATTCAGTACTTC. Translation: CASSSIDGSGLKNIQYF.

The J gene is TRBJ2-4, the V gene TRBV5-1; a possible D gene is TRBD1 (5 bases). The germline CDR1 and CDR2 sequences are SGHRS and YFSETQ. V shed 0 bases and J shed 6 bases, with 19 bases lying between them. CDR3 length equals 17 residues. DNA of the CDR3: TGCGCCAGCAGCTTGGGGGGCTTTGGTCATCCTTCAAACATTCAGTACTTC. Translating it yields CASSLGGFGHPSNIQYF.

The rearrangement uses TRBV6-6 and TRBJ1-5; TRBD1 matches 9 bases. CDR3 length equals 16 residues. V was pared by 6 bases and J by 1 base, with 7 bases of the junction left unmatched. In germline, CDR1 is MNHNY, CDR2 SVGAGI (reference sequence). Here the CDR3 DNA reads TGTGCCAGCAGGCCGGAAGGACAGGGGAGCAATCAGCCCCAGCATTTT. The encoded protein is CASRPEGQGSNQPQHF.

The chain uses TRBV13 and TRBJ1-2; D unresolved. Germline V gene sequence: CDR1 PRHDT, CDR2 FYEKMQ (reference sequence). V was cut by 5 bases and J by 4 bases, with 17 bases left in between. CDR3 length equals 15 residues. The CDR3 reads CASSPGSPKGYGYTF. CDR3 nucleotide sequence: TGTGCCAGCAGCCCGGGGTCCCCTAAGGGCTATGGCTACACCTTC.

CDR3 sequence: CASSTGTAATNEKLFF. The CDR3 DNA is TGTGCCAGCAGCACAGGGACGGCCGCAACTAATGAAAAACTGTTTTTT. The V call is TRBV7-9, the J call TRBJ1-4, with D tentatively TRBD1 (6 bases). Trimming cost V 5 bases and J 0 bases, with 13 bases left between them. The CDR3 length is 16 residues. Germline values: CDR1 SEHNR, CDR2 FQNEAQ (reference sequence).

This clone was observed a handful of times. Here the CDR3 reads CSVEVAGMITEAFF. DNA of the CDR3: TGCAGCGTTGAAGTGGCAGGGATGATCACTGAAGCTTTCTTT. This sequence joins TRBV29-1 and TRBJ1-1; the D gene is possibly TRBD1 (5 bases). The CDR3 runs to 14 residues. Per the germline V gene, CDR1 is SQVTM and CDR2 is ANQGSEA. Trimming stripped 1 base from V and 4 bases from J, with 13 bases between.